This T cell receptor (beta chain) was profiled in a study of stem cell transplantation in POMP-related autoinflammatory disease. Only in-frame clones appear in the TCRdb table, and some are missing; sequencing was by immunoSEQ multiplex PCR. The sample carries 68,000 or so clones, approximately 91% recorded once. The germline V and J ends were trimmed by 1 base and 1 base, with 12 bases remaining between them. Germline CDR1 SGHVS, CDR2 FQNEAQ. The CDR3 has 16 residues. The sequence derives from a human patient with POMP-related autoinflammation and immune dysregulation (PRAID). Some T cells may possibly be graft donor cells. V and J are TRBV7-8 and TRBJ2-3, with a possible D match to TRBD2 (5 bases). The material sequenced was CD4+ T cells from PBMCs, taken after stem cell transplantation. The CDR3 sequence: CASSLVRRFGTDTQYF. CDR3 sequence (DNA): TGTGCCAGCAGCTTAGTGAGGAGGTTCGGCACAGATACGCAGTATTTT.